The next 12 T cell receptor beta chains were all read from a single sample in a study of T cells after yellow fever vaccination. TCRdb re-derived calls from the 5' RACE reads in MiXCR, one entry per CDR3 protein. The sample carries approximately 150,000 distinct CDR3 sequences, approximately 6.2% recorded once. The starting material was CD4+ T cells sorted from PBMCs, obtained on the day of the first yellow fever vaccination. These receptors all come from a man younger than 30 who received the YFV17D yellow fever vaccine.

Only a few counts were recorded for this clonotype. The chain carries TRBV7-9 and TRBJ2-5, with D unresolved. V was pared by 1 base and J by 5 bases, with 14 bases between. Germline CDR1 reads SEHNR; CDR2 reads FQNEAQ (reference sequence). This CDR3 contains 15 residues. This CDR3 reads CASSLVGSRSETQYF. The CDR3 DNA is TGTGCCAGCAGCTTAGTAGGTAGCCGTTCCGAGACCCAGTACTTC.

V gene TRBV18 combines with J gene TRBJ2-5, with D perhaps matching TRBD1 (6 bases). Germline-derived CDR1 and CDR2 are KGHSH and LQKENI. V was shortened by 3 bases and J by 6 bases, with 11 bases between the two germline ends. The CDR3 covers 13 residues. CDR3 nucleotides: TGTGCCAGCTCACCTGGACAGTTGCAGACCCAGTACTTC. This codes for CASSPGQLQTQYF.

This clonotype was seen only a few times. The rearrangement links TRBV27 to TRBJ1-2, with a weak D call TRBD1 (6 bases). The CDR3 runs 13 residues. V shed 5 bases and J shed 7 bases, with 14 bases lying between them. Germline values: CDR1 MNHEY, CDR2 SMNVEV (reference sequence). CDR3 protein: CASSERAGVGYTF. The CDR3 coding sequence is TGTGCCAGCAGTGAAAGGGCAGGGGTTGGCTACACCTTC.

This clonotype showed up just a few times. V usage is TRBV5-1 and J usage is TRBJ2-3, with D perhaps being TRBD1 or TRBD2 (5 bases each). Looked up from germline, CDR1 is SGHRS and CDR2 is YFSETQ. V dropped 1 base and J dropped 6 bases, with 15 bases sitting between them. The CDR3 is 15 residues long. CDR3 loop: CASSLLGDQKDTQYF. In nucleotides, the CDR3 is TGCGCCAGCAGCTTGCTCGGGGACCAGAAGGATACGCAGTATTTT.

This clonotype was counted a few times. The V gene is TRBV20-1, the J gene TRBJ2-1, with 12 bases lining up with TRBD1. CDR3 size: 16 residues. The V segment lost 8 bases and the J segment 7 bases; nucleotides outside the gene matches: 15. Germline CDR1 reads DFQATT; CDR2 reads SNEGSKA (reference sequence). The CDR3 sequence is CSMILLGQGASNEQFF. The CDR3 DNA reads TGCAGTATGATCTTACTGGGACAGGGGGCCTCGAATGAGCAGTTCTTC.

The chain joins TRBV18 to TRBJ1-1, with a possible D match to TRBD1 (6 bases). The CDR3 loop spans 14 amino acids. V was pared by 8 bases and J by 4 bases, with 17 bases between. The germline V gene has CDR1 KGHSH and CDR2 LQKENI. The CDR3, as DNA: TGTGCCAGCCTAGAACAGGGTGGGAGCACTGAAGCTTTCTTT. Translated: CASLEQGGSTEAFF.

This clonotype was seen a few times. CDR3 nucleotides: TGTGCCAGCAGTCCTACAGTTACTACAGGAAGGGTGACCTACGAGCAGTACTTC. Translation gives CASSPTVTTGRVTYEQYF. The V gene is TRBV27, the J gene TRBJ2-7; perhaps TRBD1 as D (5 bases). This CDR3 has 18 residues. The V gene's germline CDR1 is MNHEY and CDR2 SMNVEV (reference sequence). Deletions cut 5 bases from V and 2 bases from J, with 25 bases between.

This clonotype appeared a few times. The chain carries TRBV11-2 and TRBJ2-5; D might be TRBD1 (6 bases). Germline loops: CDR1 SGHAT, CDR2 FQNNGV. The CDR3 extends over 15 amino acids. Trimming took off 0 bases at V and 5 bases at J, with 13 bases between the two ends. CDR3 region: CASSLEQGRWETQYF. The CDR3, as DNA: TGTGCCAGCAGCTTAGAACAGGGACGGTGGGAGACCCAGTACTTC.

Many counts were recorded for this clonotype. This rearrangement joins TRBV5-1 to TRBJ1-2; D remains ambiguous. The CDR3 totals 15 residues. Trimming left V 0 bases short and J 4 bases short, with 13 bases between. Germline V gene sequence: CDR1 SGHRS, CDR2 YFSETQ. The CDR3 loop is CASSLEAAAGYGYTF. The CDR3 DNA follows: TGCGCCAGCAGCTTGGAGGCAGCGGCTGGCTATGGCTACACCTTC.

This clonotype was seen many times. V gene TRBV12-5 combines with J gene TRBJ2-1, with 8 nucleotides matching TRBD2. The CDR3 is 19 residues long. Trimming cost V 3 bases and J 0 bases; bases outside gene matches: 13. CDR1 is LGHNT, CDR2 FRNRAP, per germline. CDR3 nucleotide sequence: TGTGCTAGTGGTTTCCCCCCGCGGGGGGCCACCTTCTCCTACAATGAGCAGTTCTTC. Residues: CASGFPPRGATFSYNEQFF.

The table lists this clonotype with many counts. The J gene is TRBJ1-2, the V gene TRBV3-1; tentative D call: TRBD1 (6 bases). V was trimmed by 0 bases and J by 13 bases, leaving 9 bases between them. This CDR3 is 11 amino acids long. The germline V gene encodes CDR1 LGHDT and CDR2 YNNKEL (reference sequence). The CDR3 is CASSQETGCTF. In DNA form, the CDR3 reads TGTGCCAGCAGCCAAGAAACAGGGTGCACCTTC.

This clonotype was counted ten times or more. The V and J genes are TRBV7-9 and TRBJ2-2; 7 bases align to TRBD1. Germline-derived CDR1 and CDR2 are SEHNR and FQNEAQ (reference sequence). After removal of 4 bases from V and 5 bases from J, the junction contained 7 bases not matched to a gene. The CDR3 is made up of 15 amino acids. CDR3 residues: CASSSPGGVTGELFF. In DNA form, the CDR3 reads TGTGCCAGCAGCTCCCCAGGGGGAGTGACCGGGGAGCTGTTTTTT.